The 21 T cell receptor beta chains below all came from one sample that was sequenced in a study of patients and donors after allogeneic stem cell transplantation. TCRdb re-called the RT-PCR reads through MiXCR, storing one row per CDR3 protein. The sample yields tens of thousands of distinct CDR3 sequences, under 50% seen once. Specimen: blood, either unsorted or a sorted T cell fraction (not recorded which). The receptors were gathered from a human donor who was either an allogeneic HSCT recipient or a stem cell or donor lymphocyte infusion donor (not recorded which). It is not recorded whose cells these are; they may come from a transplant donor.

The chain carries TRBV24-1 and TRBJ2-5; the D is unclear. Germline V gene data show CDR1 as KGHDR and CDR2 as SFDVKD. This CDR3 has 13 residues. Trimming removed 0 bases at V and 5 bases at J, with 6 bases between. CDR3 nucleotide sequence: TGTGCCACCAGTGATTTGGTGAGGGAGACCCAGTACTTC. It yields the protein CATSDLVRETQYF.

V gene TRBV12-3 or TRBV12-4 combines with J gene TRBJ2-7; 9 nucleotides line up with TRBD1. Germline trimming cut 0 bases from V and 3 bases from J; bases unmatched to any gene: 6. The CDR3 runs 16 residues. The CDR3 protein is CASSLAGTGRSYEQYF. The CDR3 DNA follows: TGTGCCAGCAGTTTAGCCGGGACAGGGAGAAGCTACGAGCAGTACTTC.

Only a few counts were recorded for this clonotype. V gene TRBV7-3 combines with J gene TRBJ1-1, with D perhaps matching TRBD1 (5 bases). The germline CDR1 and CDR2 sequences are SGHTA and FQGTGA. The CDR3 loop spans 12 amino acids. Trimming cost V 5 bases and J 7 bases, with 11 bases left between them. The CDR3 bases are TGTGCCAGCAGCCAACAGGACCGTGAAGCTTTCTTT. The encoded protein is CASSQQDREAFF.

This clonotype came up a few times. The chain joins TRBV7-9 to TRBJ1-1; D is unclear. V lost 5 bases to trimming and J lost 4 bases, with 26 bases between them. Germline CDR1 reads SEHNR; CDR2 reads FQNEAQ (reference sequence). CDR3 length equals 18 residues. CDR3 protein: CASSPKSRTGLYITEAFF. The CDR3, as DNA: TGTGCCAGCAGCCCCAAATCCCGGACCGGCTTATATATCACTGAAGCTTTCTTT.

The rearrangement links TRBV28 to TRBJ1-4, with D unresolved. V dropped 7 bases and J dropped 7 bases, with 13 bases sitting between them. This CDR3 is 13 amino acids long. Germline loops: CDR1 MDHEN, CDR2 SYDVKM. The CDR3 reads CASTVTTSEKLFF. CDR3 DNA sequence: TGTGCCAGCACCGTCACGACGAGTGAAAAACTGTTTTTT.

The chain is built from TRBV25-1 and TRBJ1-2; D gene ambiguous. The germline CDR1 and CDR2 sequences are MGHDK and SYGVNS. The CDR3 consists of 12 residues. The ends were cut back, 6 bases at V and 4 bases at J, with 9 bases in the middle. CDR3 in DNA: TGTGCCAGCAGCGAAGGATCCTATGGCTACACCTTC. It encodes CASSEGSYGYTF.

The rearrangement links TRBV9 to TRBJ1-6; D unresolved. Trimming left V 5 bases short and J 6 bases short, with 15 bases between. Germline loops: CDR1 SGDLS, CDR2 YYNGEE. The CDR3 runs to 15 residues. CDR3 residues: CASRYTDGTNSPLHF. CDR3 DNA: TGTGCCAGCAGATATACGGACGGAACTAATTCACCCCTCCACTTT.

The rearrangement joins TRBV5-1 to TRBJ2-5, with 8 bases lining up with TRBD1. Germline CDR1 reads SGHRS; CDR2 reads YFSETQ. The CDR3 is 15 amino acids. Trimming removed 0 bases from V and 5 bases from J; junction bases left unmatched: 6. CDR3 DNA: TGCGCCAGCAGCTTGGAAGGCAGGGGGCAGGAGACCCAGTACTTC. Its protein product is CASSLEGRGQETQYF.

This chain links TRBV12-3 or TRBV12-4 with TRBJ1-4; TRBD1 matches 8 bases. The CDR3 sequence is 15 residues long. J gave up 6 bases and V 6 bases, and 9 bases lay outside the gene matches. CDR3 nucleotides: TGTGCCAGCAGGGGGTCGGGACAGGCTTATGAAAAACTGTTTTTT. Translating it yields CASRGSGQAYEKLFF.

This clonotype was seen more than once but under ten times. The chain carries TRBV28 and TRBJ1-2; no definite D call. The CDR3 totals 14 residues. Trimming shortened V by 2 bases and J by 2 bases, and 9 bases separated the two germline ends. Germline CDR1 MDHEN, CDR2 SYDVKM. CDR3 in amino acids: CASSLPGPNYGYTF. The CDR3 nucleotides are TGTGCCAGCAGTTTACCCGGTCCAAACTATGGCTACACCTTC.

This sequence joins TRBV12-3 or TRBV12-4 and TRBJ1-5, with D unresolved. CDR3 length equals 13 residues. The V end lost 7 bases, the J end lost 4 bases, and 11 bases lay between the germline ends. The CDR3 protein is CASTLAMNQPQHF. DNA for the CDR3: TGTGCCAGCACCCTGGCCATGAATCAGCCCCAGCATTTT.

This sequence joins TRBV7-6 and TRBJ2-3; tentatively, D is TRBD2 (5 bases). CDR1 is SGHVS and CDR2 is FNYEAQ in the germline V gene. Trimming pared 1 base from V and 5 bases from J, leaving 16 bases between. The CDR3 has 16 residues. CDR3 bases: TGTGCCAGCAGCTTAGGGACTTACGCACAGTTAGATACGCAGTATTTT. Residues: CASSLGTYAQLDTQYF.

About this clonotype: A much larger clone differs by one base, so this may be a read error. The chain recombines TRBV10-1 with TRBJ1-2; no firm D call. The germline CDR1 and CDR2 sequences are WNHNN and SYGVQD (reference sequence). The CDR3 spans 14 residues. The CDR3 reads CASSESKTPYSYTF. CDR3 nucleotide sequence: TGCGCCAGCAGTGAGTCTAAGACGCCCTATAGCTACACCTTC.

This clonotype was counted only a few times. V gene TRBV3-1 combines with J gene TRBJ1-5; D gene ambiguous. Germline V CDR1 and CDR2: LGHDT, YNNKEL (reference sequence). The CDR3 is made up of 15 amino acids. V lost 4 bases, J lost 3 bases, and 13 bases lay in between. This chain's CDR3 is CASSPDPYPNQPQHF. DNA of the CDR3: TGTGCCAGCAGCCCCGACCCTTATCCCAATCAGCCCCAGCATTTT.

The gene calls are TRBV12-3 or TRBV12-4 and TRBJ2-1; D remains unclear. The germline V and J ends were trimmed by 5 bases and 6 bases, with 5 bases remaining between them. The CDR3 sequence is 11 residues long. CDR3 residues: CASSNGNEQFF. Here the CDR3 DNA reads TGTGCCAGCAGTAATGGCAATGAGCAGTTCTTC.

In DNA form, the CDR3 reads TGTGCCAGCAGCAGCAGGGTGTCAAATGAAAAACTGTTTTTT. Its protein product is CASSSRVSNEKLFF. The V gene is TRBV21-1, the J gene TRBJ1-4; the table gives TRBD1 as D, unverified against the DNA. TRBV21-1 is assigned pseudogene status. CDR3 length: 14 residues.

V usage is TRBV24-1 and J usage is TRBJ1-5, with a tentative D call TRBD1 (6 bases). This CDR3 comprises 13 residues. Germline loops: CDR1 KGHDR, CDR2 SFDVKD. V dropped 9 bases and J dropped 7 bases, with 15 bases sitting between them. The CDR3 nucleotides are TGTGCCACCTCTAACAGGGTCCCACAGCCCCAGCATTTT. Protein: CATSNRVPQPQHF.

This clonotype was seen a few times. V usage is TRBV12-3 or TRBV12-4 and J usage is TRBJ1-1; 7 bases are a match to TRBD1. The CDR3 covers 14 residues. Trimming cost V 5 bases and J 2 bases; bases outside gene matches: 5. CDR3 sequence reads: CASSLRGDNTEAFF. CDR3 nucleotide sequence: TGTGCCAGCAGTCTCAGGGGGGACAACACTGAAGCTTTCTTT.

The chain combines TRBV9 with TRBJ1-1, with unresolved D. Looked up from germline, CDR1 is SGDLS and CDR2 is YYNGEE. This CDR3 is built from 13 residues. Trimming removed 0 bases at V and 2 bases at J, with 5 bases between. CDR3 sequence: CASSVELNTEAFF. CDR3 in DNA: TGTGCCAGCAGCGTAGAACTAAACACTGAAGCTTTCTTT.

The CDR3 coding sequence is TGTGCCAGCAATCCCTCCCGGGAGCATGAGCAGTTCTTC. It is translated as CASNPSREHEQFF. V is TRBV6-6 and J is TRBJ2-1; D is possibly TRBD2 (6 bases). Looked up from germline, CDR1 is MNHNY and CDR2 is SVGAGI (reference sequence). CDR3 length: 13 residues. The V end lost 7 bases, the J end lost 8 bases, and 15 bases lay between the germline ends.

This clonotype has a handful of counts. The V and J genes are TRBV14 and TRBJ1-1, with 8 bases aligning to TRBD1. With V trimmed by 8 bases and J by 1 base, 9 bases remained unmatched. Germline values: CDR1 SGHDN, CDR2 FVKESK. The CDR3 covers 15 residues. The CDR3 region has the DNA TGTGCCAGCGCGGACAGGGCTGGCTGGAACACTGAAGCTTTCTTT. This gives the protein CASADRAGWNTEAFF.